This T cell receptor (beta chain) derives from a study of vaccination and CD4 T cells after COVID-19. At the level of the study: The post-COVID samples were taken a median approximately 95 days after diagnosis, anywhere from 35 to 161. Cells received overlapping spike peptides from SARS-CoV-2, HCoV-NL63, HCoV-OC43 and HCoV-229E as stimulation.

The treatment denotes: approximately nine-day PBMC culture with coronavirus spike peptide pools or control peptides (ViraFEST assay). ViraFEST sequenced TCRs after peptide-pool expansion of antigen-specific T cells. Sequencing of cultured CD4+ T cell DNA used the Oncomine TCR Beta short-read assay. From the PCR reads, TCRdb called clonotypes with MiXCR, one entry per CDR3 protein. The sample yields about 4,200 distinct CDR3 sequences, about 26% seen once. The CDR3 has 15 amino acids. Germline-derived CDR1 and CDR2 are MNHNS and SASEGT. J gave up 1 base and V 5 bases, and 7 bases lay outside the gene matches. Study results and limitations: Median SARS-CoV-2-reactive clonotype numbers rose nonsignificantly, roughly 21 to 38.

This clonotype has more than one count but fewer than ten. Its antigen is currently unknown. This receptor was identified in a human donor who had recovered from COVID-19. The V and J genes are TRBV6-1 and TRBJ2-5; TRBD2 agrees at 7 bases. Sequencing was done on a sample of CD4+ T cells from blood, cultured in vitro. The CDR3 nucleotides read TGTGCCAGCAGTCTGACTAGCTGGGGCCAAGAGACCCAGTACTTC. Translation: CASSLTSWGQETQYF.